The 4 T cell receptor beta chains listed next were all sequenced from one sample in a study of T cell repertoires in cytomegalovirus infection. Each CDR3 protein gets one entry after TCRdb re-called the reads with MiXCR. The profile covers 65,000 to 95,000 distinct CDR3 sequences, with roughly 3.6% appearing a single time and 4% to 5.5% taken by the ten largest. Sequences were obtained from PBMCs. All receptors come from a human donor in good health (CMV status not recorded). Some clones in this sample may be carry-over from other donors' samples.

In this sample, this clonotype turned up many times. J is TRBJ2-1 and V is TRBV11-2; 8 bases align to TRBD2. Germline CDR1 and CDR2: SGHAT and FQNNGV. With V trimmed by 1 base and J by 6 bases, 5 bases remained unmatched. The CDR3 has 15 residues. CDR3 loop: CASSLGPAGANEQFF. CDR3 DNA sequence: TGTGCCAGCAGCTTAGGTCCAGCGGGGGCCAATGAGCAGTTCTTC.

This clonotype occurred many times. The CDR3 loop reads CASSTGRLVDEQYF. The CDR3 DNA follows: TGTGCCAGCAGTACGGGGCGATTAGTGGACGAGCAGTACTTC. This chain joins TRBV12-3 or TRBV12-4 and TRBJ2-7; the D call may be TRBD1 or TRBD2 (5 bases each). CDR3 length equals 14 residues. Trimming pared 5 bases from V and 5 bases from J, leaving 16 bases between.

This clonotype was counted at least ten times. This sequence joins TRBV3-1 and TRBJ2-3; 11 bases agree with TRBD2. The CDR3 extends over 14 amino acids. V dropped 2 bases and J dropped 5; count of bases not matched to a gene: 0. Germline CDR1 is LGHDT and CDR2 is YNNKEL (reference sequence). CDR3 region: CASSQTSGGDTQYF. The CDR3 DNA reads as TGTGCCAGCAGCCAAACTAGCGGGGGAGATACGCAGTATTTT.

This clonotype was observed at least ten times. The chain links TRBV30 to TRBJ1-2; D perhaps matches TRBD1 (6 bases). The germline V and J ends were trimmed by 1 base and 0 bases, with 12 bases remaining between them. The CDR3 totals 15 residues. Germline V gene lookup returns CDR1 GTSNPN and CDR2 SVGIG (reference sequence). The CDR3, as DNA: TGTGCCTGGAGTGCCACAGGGCTTGCTAACTATGGCTACACCTTC. Its translation is CAWSATGLANYGYTF. Looking up the rest from reference TRBV30 and TRBJ1-2 gives the full variable domain: SQTIHQWPATLVQPVGSPLSLECTVEGTSNPNLYWYRQAAGRGLQLLFYSVGIGQISSEVPQNLSASRPQDRQFILSSKKLLLSDSGFYLCAWSATGLANYGYTFGSGTRLTVV.